The 3 T cell receptor beta chains listed next were all sequenced from one sample in a study of cytomegalovirus exposure and HLA in healthy donors. Primers included in the PCR were 60 Vbeta and 13 Jbeta primers. Using immunoSEQ multiplex PCR, the repertoire was profiled, and TCRdb retains in-frame clones only, with some absent. Of around 150,000 clones listed, approximately 80% were seen once; the top ten hold about 9.9%. Material for sequencing was PBMCs. All receptors come from a man younger than 35 in good health and CMV-seropositive.

This clone has just a few counts. This chain joins TRBV11-2 and TRBJ2-5; D remains unclear. CDR3 size: 14 residues. The V end was cut by 5 bases, the J end by 5 bases, with 15 bases between. The V gene's germline CDR1 is SGHAT and CDR2 FQNNGV. This CDR3 is CASSPRPEWETQYF. The CDR3 nucleotides read TGTGCCAGCAGCCCGCGGCCCGAATGGGAGACCCAGTACTTC.

The V call is TRBV10-3, the J call TRBJ1-6, with D perhaps matching TRBD1 (5 bases). With 6 bases removed from V and 5 bases from J, the gap between germline ends came to 14 bases. The CDR3 loop spans 15 amino acids. Germline loops: CDR1 ENHRY, CDR2 SYGVKD. The CDR3 DNA sequence: TGTGCCATCAGCTTCTCGACAGAGAATAATTCACCCCTCCACTTT. It yields the protein CAISFSTENNSPLHF.

The chain couples TRBV5-6 to TRBJ1-5; 8 positions agree with TRBD1. J lost 2 bases, V lost 0 bases, and 4 bases had no gene match. Germline CDR1 SGHDT, CDR2 YYEEEE. The CDR3 covers 16 residues. The CDR3, as DNA: TGTGCCAGCAGCTTGGGGCAGGGGGCTGGCAATCAGCCCCAGCATTTT. Protein: CASSLGQGAGNQPQHF.